One sample yielded the 23 T cell receptor beta chains listed below, sequenced in a study of blood T cell repertoires in COVID-19. Profiled with immunoSEQ multiplex PCR; TCRdb holds only in-frame clones, not every one. The data show 60,000 to 95,000 clones, less than 85% seen once. Material for sequencing was peripheral blood. The receptor source for this set is a human donor with acute or convalescent COVID-19. The donor label of this sample is uncertain.

Note on this clone: The junction departs from the called germline gene at one end, perhaps through a read error. The rearrangement links TRBV15 to TRBJ2-2; 12 positions agree with TRBD1. The CDR3 totals 17 residues. Looked up from germline, CDR1 is LNHNV and CDR2 is YYDKDF (reference sequence). In nucleotides, the CDR3 is TGTGCCACCAGCCGAGAGTTCGGGACAGGGGGCTATGGGGAGCTGTTTTTT. Translated, it gives CATSREFGTGGYGELFF.

This chain uses TRBV5-1 with TRBJ2-5, with 10 bases identical to TRBD2. V gave up 2 bases and J gave up 4 bases; unmatched junction bases: 5. The CDR3 is made up of 15 amino acids. Germline V gene sequence: CDR1 SGHRS, CDR2 YFSETQ. The CDR3 DNA is TGCGCCAGCAGCTTATCAGCGGGAGGGGTAGAGACCCAGTACTTC. Encoded protein: CASSLSAGGVETQYF. Based on the CDR3 plus reference TRBV5-1 and TRBJ2-5, the full variable domain is KAGVTQTPRYLIKTRGQQVTLSCSPISGHRSVSWYQQTPGQGLQFLFEYFSETQRNKGNFPGRFSGRQFSNSRSEMNVSTLELGDSALYLCASSLSAGGVETQYFGPGTRLLVL.

This clone has a single count. The chain joins TRBV6-2 or TRBV6-3 to TRBJ1-2; TRBD1 aligns across 7 bases. The V gene's germline CDR1 is MNHEY and CDR2 SVGEGT. The CDR3 length is 14 residues. V was pared by 2 bases and J by 8 bases, with 8 bases of the junction left unmatched. CDR3 amino acids: CASSYRGQSMGYTF. CDR3 DNA: TGTGCCAGCAGTTACCGGGGACAGTCTATGGGCTACACCTTC.

The chain is built from TRBV7-2 and TRBJ2-2; no clear D. CDR1 and CDR2 from the germline V gene are SGHTA and FQGNSA. With 5 bases removed from V and 6 bases from J, the gap between germline ends came to 4 bases. This CDR3 comprises 11 residues. CDR3 in DNA: TGTGCCAGCAGCCGCGCCGGGGAGCTGTTTTTT. It specifies CASSRAGELFF.

The chain has TRBV27 and TRBJ1-5; the D gene is possibly TRBD1 (5 bases). The germline V and J ends were trimmed by 4 bases and 3 bases, with 10 bases remaining between them. The V gene's germline CDR1 is MNHEY and CDR2 SMNVEV (reference sequence). CDR3 length: 14 amino acids. The CDR3 sequence: CASSSRQTNQPQHF. CDR3 DNA sequence: TGTGCCAGCAGTTCCCGACAGACCAATCAGCCCCAGCATTTT.

The chain joins TRBV10-3 to TRBJ2-7; 7 nucleotides align to TRBD1. CDR1 and CDR2 from the germline V gene are ENHRY and SYGVKD. This CDR3 has 12 amino acids. The trim removed 8 bases at V and 4 bases at J, leaving 5 bases unmatched. As DNA, the CDR3 is TGTGCCATCGGGGTCAGGGGGTACGAGCAGTACTTC. Its protein is CAIGVRGYEQYF.

The chain joins TRBV2 to TRBJ1-2; D is perhaps TRBD1 (5 bases). The germline V gene has CDR1 SNHLY and CDR2 FYNNEI. CDR3 length: 13 residues. Trimming left V 6 bases short and J 7 bases short, with 15 bases between. CDR3 DNA: TGTGCCAGCAGGGAGACAGTGGTGGGTGGCTACACCTTC. Its protein product is CASRETVVGGYTF.

This clone was seen a few times. The chain uses TRBV5-1 and TRBJ2-5; 8 nucleotides align to TRBD1. The CDR3 loop spans 14 amino acids. CDR1 and CDR2 from the germline V gene are SGHRS and YFSETQ. J gave up 5 bases and V 5 bases, and 8 bases lay outside the gene matches. The CDR3 loop reads CASRSGQGRETQYF. CDR3 in DNA: TGCGCCAGCAGATCCGGACAGGGCAGGGAGACCCAGTACTTC.

This clone was detected a few times. The rearrangement uses TRBV6-5 and TRBJ2-7; D unresolved. The CDR3 extends over 14 amino acids. The V gene lost 10 bases and the J gene lost 1 base, with 17 bases spanning the gap. In germline, CDR1 is MNHEY, CDR2 SVGAGI. CDR3 region: CAIKRQASSYEQYF. CDR3 coding DNA: TGTGCCATCAAAAGGCAGGCCTCGTCCTACGAGCAGTACTTC.

The CDR3 nucleotides are TGTGCCACCAGTGATGACGGGACATCGCCGCAGTATTTT. It is translated as CATSDDGTSPQYF. The chain couples TRBV24-1 to TRBJ2-3; D is perhaps TRBD1 (6 bases). The CDR3 length is 13 residues. Deletions cut 3 bases from V and 10 bases from J, with 13 bases between. Germline V gives CDR1 KGHDR, CDR2 SFDVKD.

The count of this clone is one. The chain couples TRBV10-3 to TRBJ2-7, with TRBD1 as a possible D gene (5 bases). CDR1 and CDR2 (germline): ENHRY, SYGVKD. V was clipped by 4 bases and J by 7 bases, with 14 bases between them. CDR3 length: 13 amino acids. CDR3 region: CAISATAPGEQYV. The CDR3 region has the DNA TGTGCCATCAGTGCGACAGCCCCAGGGGAGCAGTACGTC.

In its sample, this clone was seen a few times. The rearrangement uses TRBV7-8 and TRBJ1-4; D is uncertain. The germline V gene encodes CDR1 SGHVS and CDR2 FQNEAQ. This CDR3 contains 14 residues. With 2 bases removed from V and 2 bases from J, the gap between germline ends came to 6 bases. The CDR3 region has the DNA TGTGCCAGCAGCTTAATACAGACTAATGAAAAACTGTTTTTT. As protein: CASSLIQTNEKLFF.

This clone was seen once. The V call is TRBV6-4, the J call TRBJ1-1; 7 bases match TRBD1. Trimming took 6 bases from V and 1 from J; bases not matched to a gene: 8. The CDR3 contains 15 residues. Germline values: CDR1 MRHNA, CDR2 SNTAGT. CDR3 DNA sequence: TGTGCCAGCAGGCAACAGGGGTTGGCGAACACTGAAGCTTTCTTT. It translates to CASRQQGLANTEAFF.

The rearrangement uses TRBV18 and TRBJ1-5; D possibly corresponds to TRBD1 (5 bases). CDR1 is KGHSH and CDR2 is LQKENI in the germline V gene. This CDR3 contains 14 residues. Trimming shortened V by 3 bases and J by 3 bases, and 9 bases separated the two germline ends. This chain's CDR3 is CASSPDRTNQPQHF. CDR3 coding DNA: TGTGCCAGCTCACCTGACAGAACCAATCAGCCCCAGCATTTT.

The chain employs TRBV9 and TRBJ1-6, with 8 bases aligning to TRBD1. CDR1 SGDLS and CDR2 YYNGEE come from the germline V gene. V gave up 3 bases and J gave up 9 bases; unmatched junction bases: 8. The CDR3 length is 15 residues. The CDR3 sequence is CASSASGTGISPLHF. The DNA for the CDR3 is TGTGCCAGCAGCGCCTCCGGGACAGGAATTTCACCCCTCCACTTT.

V gene TRBV30 combines with J gene TRBJ1-6, with 7 positions matching TRBD1. Germline V gene data show CDR1 as GTSNPN and CDR2 as SVGIG (reference sequence). The CDR3 runs 14 residues. Losses at the gene ends were 1 base for V and 5 bases for J; bases not matched to a gene: 2. The CDR3 DNA reads TGTGCCTGGAGTGAGGGGGCCAATAATTCACCCCTCCACTTT. It translates to CAWSEGANNSPLHF. Complete variable domain (other parts from reference TRBV30 and TRBJ1-6): SQTIHQWPATLVQPVGSPLSLECTVEGTSNPNLYWYRQAAGRGLQLLFYSVGIGQISSEVPQNLSASRPQDRQFILSSKKLLLSDSGFYLCAWSEGANNSPLHFGNGTRLTVT.

The V call is TRBV11-2, the J call TRBJ1-6, with D possibly TRBD1 on 5 matching bases. The V and J ends lost 0 bases and 7 bases respectively, with 16 bases between them. Germline CDR1 and CDR2: SGHAT and FQNNGV. This CDR3 has 17 amino acids. The CDR3 loop reads CASSLDMTARGNSPLHF. DNA for the CDR3: TGTGCCAGCAGCTTAGATATGACAGCGCGGGGGAATTCACCCCTCCACTTT.

The chain joins TRBV6-5 to TRBJ2-3; the match to TRBD1 covers 8 bases. CDR1 is MNHEY, CDR2 SVGAGI, per germline. This CDR3 is built from 15 residues. Trimming at V came to 8 bases and at J to 3 bases, leaving 10 bases not matched to a gene. CDR3 loop: CASRVDRAPTDTQYF. The CDR3 bases are TGTGCCAGCCGAGTGGACAGGGCGCCAACAGATACGCAGTATTTT.

The V gene is TRBV6-5, the J gene TRBJ1-2; 7 bases are a match to TRBD1. Trimming removed 6 bases from V and 8 bases from J; junction bases left unmatched: 15. The CDR3 length is 15 residues. Germline V gene lookup returns CDR1 MNHEY and CDR2 SVGAGI. The CDR3 sequence is CASSLGTVPYKGYTF. DNA of the CDR3: TGTGCCAGCAGCCTTGGGACAGTCCCATATAAGGGCTACACCTTC.

V usage is TRBV7-8 and J usage is TRBJ2-1; D is ambiguous. CDR1 is SGHVS, CDR2 FQNEAQ, per germline. Trimming shortened V by 5 bases and J by 7 bases, and 12 bases separated the two germline ends. This CDR3 region has 13 residues. In DNA, the CDR3 is TGTGCCAGCAGCGCCACAGTGGGTAATGAGCAGTTCTTC. It is translated as CASSATVGNEQFF.

Only a few counts were recorded for this clone. The chain employs TRBV12-3 or TRBV12-4 and TRBJ1-5; 8 bases agree with TRBD1. J was trimmed by 6 bases and V by 8 bases; bases with no gene match: 3. This CDR3 spans 12 amino acids. The CDR3 region has the DNA TGTGCCAGCTCACAGGGGGGTCAGCCCCAGCATTTT. Protein product: CASSQGGQPQHF.

V is TRBV11-2 and J is TRBJ2-7, with 9 positions matching TRBD1. V dropped 1 base and J dropped 4; count of bases not matched to a gene: 5. Germline CDR1 and CDR2: SGHAT and FQNNGV. This CDR3 is built from 15 residues. In DNA form, the CDR3 reads TGTGCCAGCAGCTTAGGGGGACAGGGTGGGTACGAGCAGTACGTC. As protein: CASSLGGQGGYEQYV.

This clone was found once. The rearrangement joins TRBV7-8 to TRBJ2-1, with TRBD1 as a possible D gene (5 bases). Germline lookup yields CDR1 SGHVS and CDR2 FQNEAQ. The CDR3 contains 13 residues. Trimming removed 1 base from V and 9 bases from J, with 10 bases in between. The DNA for the CDR3 is TGTGCCAGCAGCTTAGGGGGCCTGGGTGAGCAGTTCTTC. Translation: CASSLGGLGEQFF.